Detailed here is one T cell receptor beta chain. Its recognized antigen is unknown. No quality values exist for individual bases; no much larger clone is one base distant. High-throughput TCRbeta CDR3 sequencing of frozen genomic DNA was performed by immunoSEQ, including PCR amplification, mapping, bias correction and internal controls. As for how the authors treated the data: Productive rearrangements were retained, and unique TCRbeta sequences were defined by the CDR3 nucleotide sequence together with the V and J gene. A sequence counted as donor-reactive only if the sequence showed at least 5-fold expansion in CFSE-low cells compared with unstimulated pre-transplant cells and had a frequency of at least 0.01%. Minimum frequency thresholds were set for each subject on the basis of the unstimulated sample with the lowest template count, so that a detection power of at least 90% was ensured. Jensen-Shannon divergence between the top 1000 TCRbeta sequences post-transplant and pre-transplant was used to measure repertoire turnover. Two-sided Fisher's exact tests were used to test for changes in how often donor-reactive sequences were detected. Drawn from immuneACCESS, this table holds only the in-frame rearrangements with V and J called that TCRdb kept. Clones are partly lost; checked studies trace under half to an unresolved V gene and leave the rest unexplained. D and trimming come from the DNA, and the V and J calls and clone size come from that table. A total of roughly 100,000 clones appear in this sample, roughly 80% of them only once. The biggest ten clones account for roughly 3.1% of the sample.

Sequences KGHSH (CDR1) and LQKENI (CDR2) are obtained from the germline V gene. V is pared back by 3 bases and J by 5 bases, with 4 bases lying between the germline termini. From the cysteine through the phenylalanine, the CDR3 covers 11 amino acids. Just CDR3 DNA is preserved here, 33 bases in frame from base 1. These data belong to a study of T cell clones after liver transplantation (dated by TCRdb to between 2017 and 2020). Regarding the research as a whole: The samples were obtained from ITN030ST, a randomized trial that attempted immunosuppression withdrawal within 2 years after liver transplantation. After a pre-transplant mixed lymphocyte reaction, TCRbeta sequencing was used to pinpoint donor-reactive T cell clones, which were subsequently tracked in post-transplant blood. Third party-reactive TCRbeta sequences from pre-transplant MLRs were also identified as an antigen-independent comparator for donor-reactive sequences. Three of the eight recipients were HCV-positive; the others were transplanted for non-autoimmune, non-viral indications. The subjects received no induction therapy and were kept on standard immunosuppression until randomization at 12-24 months post-transplant. Tolerance was defined as complete withdrawal of immunosuppression for at least one year without a rise in liver enzymes beyond twice the upper limit of normal. Blood samples were collected pre-transplant, pre-randomization before withdrawal, and post-randomization after either complete withdrawal or failed withdrawal. The studied cohort comprised 8 liver transplant recipients, 3 classified as tolerant and 5 as non-tolerant. Summary of the overall study and its limitations: In most of the 8 subjects, circulating donor-reactive CD4 TCRbeta sequences decreased significantly after transplant, regardless of tolerance or HCV status. The conclusions were preliminary, being limited by small, heterogeneous patient numbers and by non-standardized post-transplant time points. When repertoire turnover was taken into account, detection of donor-reactive sequences was significantly reduced in 7 of 8 subjects for CD4 and in 8 of 8 subjects for CD8. In a couple of subjects, low numbers of available donor cells limited the measurable donor-reactive repertoire. Because no allograft tissue specimens were available, donor-reactive T cells may have migrated into the graft instead of being deleted. A greater decline was seen for donor-reactive sequences than for third party-reactive sequences, suggesting partial antigen-specific deletion unrelated to withdrawal success.

Thawed unstimulated PBMCs were stained for CD3, CD4 and CD8 and FACS-sorted into CD3+CD4+ and CD3+CD8+ populations. Randomization to immunosuppression withdrawal applied to every one of the 8 studied subjects. The Qiagen DNeasy Blood and Tissue Kit was used to isolate genomic DNA. The TCR sequence derives from a human patient who received a liver transplant. Following a transplant, some T lymphocytes may have been derived from the graft donor. Source: CD4+ T cells from blood, taken 45 to 50 months after liver transplant. This chain joins TRBV18 to TRBJ2-5; no D gene is confidently identified. The CDR3: CASSPAETQYF. The sequenced DNA: TGTGCCAGCTCACCGGCGGAGACCCAGTACTTC.